This TCR beta chain was observed in a study of T cells in Graves' hyperthyroidism and ophthalmopathy. Germline lookup yields CDR1 MNHEY and CDR2 SMNVEV (reference sequence). V dropped 4 bases and J dropped 1 base, with 14 bases sitting between them. This CDR3 has 15 amino acids. At least ten counts were recorded for this clonotype. Its antigen is unknown. The CDR3 regions of TCR beta were amplified from RNA transcripts. An initial round of RT-PCR targeting the TCR CDR3 relied on the HTBI primer set. Via MiXCR, TCRdb re-called the multiplex PCR reads, giving one row per CDR3 protein. The sample lists 550,000 to 800,000 distinct CDR3 sequences, 17% seen once, with around 15% in the top ten. Broader study findings: A model built on 13 V-J features separated ophthalmopathy from stable hyperthyroidism.

The chain uses TRBV27 and TRBJ2-7; the D gene is possibly TRBD1 (6 bases). Sequenced: blood. This TCR was recovered from a man between 50 and 59 years old with Graves' hyperthyroidism. The CDR3 here is CASSSTGHPSYEQYF. The CDR3 DNA reads as TGTGCCAGCAGTTCTACGGGACACCCGTCCTACGAGCAGTACTTC.